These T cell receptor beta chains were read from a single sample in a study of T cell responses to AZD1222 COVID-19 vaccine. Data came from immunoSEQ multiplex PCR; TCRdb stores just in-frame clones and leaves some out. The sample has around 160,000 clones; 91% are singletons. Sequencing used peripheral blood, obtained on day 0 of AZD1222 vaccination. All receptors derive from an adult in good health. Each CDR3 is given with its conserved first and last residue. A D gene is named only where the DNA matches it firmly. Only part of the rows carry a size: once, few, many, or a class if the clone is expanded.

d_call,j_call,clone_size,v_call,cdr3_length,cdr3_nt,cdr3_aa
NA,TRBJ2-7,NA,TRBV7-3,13,TGTGCCAGCAGCCCCTCTTCCGGCTACGAGCAGTACTTC,CASSPSSGYEQYF
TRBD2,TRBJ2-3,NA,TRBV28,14,TGTGCCAGTAGGGCGGGAGTCCCCACAGATACGCAGTATTTT,CASRAGVPTDTQYF
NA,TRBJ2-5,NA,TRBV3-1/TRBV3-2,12,TGTGCCAGCACGCGGAGACGGGAGACCCAGTACTTC,CASTRRRETQYF
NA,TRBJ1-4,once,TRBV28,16,TGTGCCAGCAGTCCCCGGCGGGGGGGATATAATGAAAAACTGTTTTTT,CASSPRRGGYNEKLFF
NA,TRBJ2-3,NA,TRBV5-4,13,TGTGCCAGCAGCCCCGGGGGGCTAGATACGCAGTATTTT,CASSPGGLDTQYF
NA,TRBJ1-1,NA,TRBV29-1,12,TGCAGCGTTGCCCCAGGGAACACTGAAGCTTTCTTT,CSVAPGNTEAFF
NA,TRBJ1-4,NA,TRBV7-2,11,TGTGCCAGCAGCTTTGGCGAAAAACTGTTTTTT,CASSFGEKLFF
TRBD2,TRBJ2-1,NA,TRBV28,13,TGTGCCAGCAGGCTAGCGGGTTACAATGAGCAGTTCTTC,CASRLAGYNEQFF
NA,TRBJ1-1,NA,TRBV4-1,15,TGCGCCAGCAGGAGGGGCGCGATGGTGAACACTGAAGCTTTCTTT,CASRRGAMVNTEAFF
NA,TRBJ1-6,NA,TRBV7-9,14,TGTGCCAGCACCAGGGCTGGGATGAATTCACCCCTCCACTTT,CASTRAGMNSPLHF
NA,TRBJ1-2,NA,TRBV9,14,TGTGCCAGCAACCCCGGCGGGCAGGGCTATGGCTACACCTTC,CASNPGGQGYGYTF
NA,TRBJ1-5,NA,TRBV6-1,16,TGTGCCAGCAGTGAAATCGAGCATTATAGCAATCAGCCCCAGCATTTT,CASSEIEHYSNQPQHF
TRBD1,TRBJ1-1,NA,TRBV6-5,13,TGTGCCAGCAGGGCAGGGGGTAACACTGAAGCTTTCTTT,CASRAGGNTEAFF
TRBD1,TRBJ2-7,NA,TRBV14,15,TGTGCCAGCAGCCTTAAGGGGACAGGGCAGTACGAGCAGTACTTC,CASSLKGTGQYEQYF
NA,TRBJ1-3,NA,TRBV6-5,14,TGTGCCAGCAGCGATTCTTACTCTGGAAACACCATATATTTT,CASSDSYSGNTIYF
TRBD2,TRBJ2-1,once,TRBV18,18,TGTGCCAGCTCACAACTAGCGGGAGGGCTTGGCCCCTACAATGAGCAGTTCTTC,CASSQLAGGLGPYNEQFF
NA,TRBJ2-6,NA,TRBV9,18,TGTGCCAGTAGCGAGAGTCGGACCGATGCGATTGGGGCCAACGTCCTGACTTTC,CASSESRTDAIGANVLTF
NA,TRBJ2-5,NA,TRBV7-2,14,TGTGCCAGCAGTTCCAACGGGGGCCAAGAGACCCAGTACTTC,CASSSNGGQETQYF
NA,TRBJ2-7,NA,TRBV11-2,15,TGTGCCAGCAGCTTAGGTAGGGCGGGTTTCTACGAGCAGTACTTC,CASSLGRAGFYEQYF
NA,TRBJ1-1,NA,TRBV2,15,TGTGCCAGCAGTGAAGCGGGGCTAGGGAACACTGAAGCTTTCTTT,CASSEAGLGNTEAFF
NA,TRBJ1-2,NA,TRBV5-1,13,TGCGCCAGCAGCTTCCACAGCAACTATGGCTACACCTTC,CASSFHSNYGYTF
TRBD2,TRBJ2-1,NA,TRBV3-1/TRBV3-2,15,TGTGCCAGCAGCCGGGGACTAGCGGACTACAATGAGCAGTTCTTC,CASSRGLADYNEQFF
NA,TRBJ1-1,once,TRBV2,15,TGTGCCAGTGGTAGAGTAAGGGCCAGTAACACTGAAGCTTTCTTT,CASGRVRASNTEAFF
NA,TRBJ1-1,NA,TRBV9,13,TGTGCCAGCAGCGTAGCGGTTTGGACTGAAGCTTTCTTT,CASSVAVWTEAFF
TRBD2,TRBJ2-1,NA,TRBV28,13,TGTGCCAGCAGTTTGGCGGGAGGGCTAGAGCAGTTCTTC,CASSLAGGLEQFF
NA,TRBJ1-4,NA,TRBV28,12,TGTGCCAGCAGTCGACGGAATGAAAAACTGTTTTTT,CASSRRNEKLFF
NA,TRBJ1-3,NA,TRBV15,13,TGTGCCACCAGCAGAGGTAGAGCAGACACCATATATTTT,CATSRGRADTIYF
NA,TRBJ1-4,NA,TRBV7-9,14,TGTGCCAGCAGCTTCGACGGGACGGCCGAAAAACTGTTTTTT,CASSFDGTAEKLFF
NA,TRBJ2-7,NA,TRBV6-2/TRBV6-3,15,TGTGCCAGCAGCTCGGACTATCAATACTCCTACGAGCAGTACTTC,CASSSDYQYSYEQYF
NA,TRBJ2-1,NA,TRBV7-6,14,TGTGCCAGCAGCAGCAAGGACAGAAACAATGAGCAGTTCTTC,CASSSKDRNNEQFF
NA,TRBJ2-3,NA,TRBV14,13,TGTGCCAGCAGCCAGAACGCGCTAGATACGCAGTATTTT,CASSQNALDTQYF
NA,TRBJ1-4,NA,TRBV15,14,TGTGCCACCAGCAGAGATCGGGGAGGAGAAAAACTGTTTTTT,CATSRDRGGEKLFF
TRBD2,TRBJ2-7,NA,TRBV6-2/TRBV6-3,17,TGTGCCAGCAGTTACCCCGTACTAGCGGGAGGATCCTACGAGCAGTACTTC,CASSYPVLAGGSYEQYF
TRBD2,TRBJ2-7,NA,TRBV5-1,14,TGCGCCAGCAGCTTAAGGACTAGCGGCTACGAGCAGTACTTC,CASSLRTSGYEQYF
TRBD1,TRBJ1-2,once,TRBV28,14,TGTGCCAGCAGTGGCGGACAGGGGACCTATGGCTACACCTTC,CASSGGQGTYGYTF
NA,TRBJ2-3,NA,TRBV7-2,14,TGTGCCAGCCAGGGGGGGTTGGGGACAGATACGCAGTATTTT,CASQGGLGTDTQYF
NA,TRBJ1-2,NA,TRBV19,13,TGTGCCAGTAGTATGAGGACAATCGGCGGCTACACCTTC,CASSMRTIGGYTF
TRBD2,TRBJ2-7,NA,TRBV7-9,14,TGTGCCAGCAGCCCCCTAGCGGGGGGCAACGAGCAGTACTTC,CASSPLAGGNEQYF
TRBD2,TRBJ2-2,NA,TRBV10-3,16,TGTGCCATCAGTGCGGCTAGCGGGAGAAGGACCGGGGAGCTGTTTTTT,CAISAASGRRTGELFF
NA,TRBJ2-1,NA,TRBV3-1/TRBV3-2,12,TGTGCCAGCAGCCAAGATCCAACCGAGCAGTTCTTC,CASSQDPTEQFF
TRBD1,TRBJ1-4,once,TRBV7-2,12,TGTGCCAGCAGCTTAAAACGGGACAGCGAGCTTTTT,CASSLKRDSELF